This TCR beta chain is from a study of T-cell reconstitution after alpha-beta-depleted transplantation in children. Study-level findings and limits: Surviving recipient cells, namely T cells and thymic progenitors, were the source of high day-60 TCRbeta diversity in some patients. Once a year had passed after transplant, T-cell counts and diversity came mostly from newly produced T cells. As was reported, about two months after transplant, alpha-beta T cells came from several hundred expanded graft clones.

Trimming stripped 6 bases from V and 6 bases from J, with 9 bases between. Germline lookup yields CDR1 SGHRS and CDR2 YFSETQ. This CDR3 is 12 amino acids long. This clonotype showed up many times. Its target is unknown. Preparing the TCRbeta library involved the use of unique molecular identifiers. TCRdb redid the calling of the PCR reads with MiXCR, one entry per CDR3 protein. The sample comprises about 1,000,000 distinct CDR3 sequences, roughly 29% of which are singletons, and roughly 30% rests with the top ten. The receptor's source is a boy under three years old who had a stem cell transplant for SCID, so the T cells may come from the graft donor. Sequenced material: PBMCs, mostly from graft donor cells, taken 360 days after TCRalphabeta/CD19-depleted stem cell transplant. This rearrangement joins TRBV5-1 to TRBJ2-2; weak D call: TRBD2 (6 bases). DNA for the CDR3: TGCGCCAGCAACCCGGGGGCCGGGGAGCTGTTTTTT. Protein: CASNPGAGELFF.